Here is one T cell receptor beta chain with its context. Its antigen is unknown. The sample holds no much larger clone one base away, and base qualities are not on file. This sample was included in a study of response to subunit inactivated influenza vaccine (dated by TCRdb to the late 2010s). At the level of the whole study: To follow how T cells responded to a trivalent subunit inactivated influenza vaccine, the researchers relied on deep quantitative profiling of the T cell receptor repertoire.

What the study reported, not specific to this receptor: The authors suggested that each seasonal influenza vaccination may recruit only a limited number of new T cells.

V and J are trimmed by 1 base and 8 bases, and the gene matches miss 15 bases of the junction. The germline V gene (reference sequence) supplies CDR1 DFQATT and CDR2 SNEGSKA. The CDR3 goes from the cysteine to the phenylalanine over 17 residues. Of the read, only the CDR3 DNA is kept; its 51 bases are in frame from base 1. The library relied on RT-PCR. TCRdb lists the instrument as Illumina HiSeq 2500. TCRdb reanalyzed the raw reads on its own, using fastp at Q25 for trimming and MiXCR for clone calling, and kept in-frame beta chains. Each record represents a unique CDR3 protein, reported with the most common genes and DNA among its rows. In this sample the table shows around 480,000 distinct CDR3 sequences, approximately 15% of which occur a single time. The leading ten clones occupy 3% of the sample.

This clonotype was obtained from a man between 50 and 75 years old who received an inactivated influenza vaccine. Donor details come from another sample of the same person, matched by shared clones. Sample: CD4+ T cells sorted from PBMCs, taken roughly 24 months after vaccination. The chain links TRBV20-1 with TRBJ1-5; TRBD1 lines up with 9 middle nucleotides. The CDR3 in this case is CSARGTGTGIVVEPQHF. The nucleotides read TGCAGTGCTAGAGGAACCGGGACAGGGATAGTCGTGGAGCCCCAGCATTTT.